This is a list of T cell receptor beta chains from one sample in a study of blood T cell repertoires in COVID-19. Sequencing used immunoSEQ multiplex PCR; TCRdb keeps in-frame clones, though not all of them. Found here are 250,000 to 350,000 clones, 65% to 90% of them singletons; the top ten hold around 9.3%. The sequenced sample was PBMCs or T cells enriched from blood (not recorded which). These receptors were obtained from a woman aged 18 to 35 who had recovered from COVID-19. Both conserved end residues are part of each CDR3. The D gene is left open where the match is weak. Size is stated for part of the rows, as once, few or many counts, or as a class when the clone is expanded.

NA NA TRBJ1-1 TRBV24-1 TGTGCCACCAGTGATTCCGGTCGTGAAGCTTTCTTT CATSDSGREAFF
NA NA TRBJ1-1 TRBV5-6 TGTGCCAGCAGCTGGACAGCTAAGTACACTGAAGCTTTCTTT CASSWTAKYTEAFF
NA NA TRBJ2-7 TRBV28 TGTGCCAGCAGTTCCTACAGGGAAACCTACGAGCAGTACTTC CASSSYRETYEQYF
NA NA TRBJ1-3 TRBV10-1 TGCGCCAGCAGGGACAACGGGGGGGACACCATATATTTT CASRDNGGDTIYF
NA NA TRBJ1-1 TRBV27 TGTGCCAGCAGTTTACTGGGAGGGAACACTGAAGCTTTCTTT CASSLLGGNTEAFF
NA NA TRBJ2-1 TRBV2 TGTGCCAGCAGTGAAGAGTTGGGGCCGAACAATGAGCAGTTCTTC CASSEELGPNNEQFF
NA NA TRBJ2-7 TRBV7-2 TGTGCCAGCAGTTATACAGATTCCTACGAGCAGTACTTC CASSYTDSYEQYF
NA NA TRBJ1-2 TRBV28 TGTGCCAGCAGTCCCAGGGATGGCTACACCTTC CASSPRDGYTF
NA TRBD2 TRBJ2-3 TRBV2 TGTGCCAGCATTGAGGCGGGAGCTACAGATACGCAGTATTTT CASIEAGATDTQYF
NA NA TRBJ1-6 TRBV5-1 TGCGCCAGCTCCGGGACTCCTAGTACCGACTCCTATAATTCACCCCTCCACTTT CASSGTPSTDSYNSPLHF
NA NA TRBJ1-5 TRBV6-1 TGTGCCAGCAGTGAACTTAGCAATCAGCCCCAGCATTTT CASSELSNQPQHF
NA TRBD1 TRBJ1-2 TRBV5-6 TGTGCCAGCAGCTTGGTTGGGACAGATTTTTATGGCTACACCTTC CASSLVGTDFYGYTF
NA NA TRBJ1-4 TRBV30 TGTGCCTGGCGCATGGAGGGGGGGGGAAACGAAAAACTGTTTTTT CAWRMEGGGNEKLFF
NA NA TRBJ2-7 TRBV5-6 TGTGCCAGCAGCTTTAGTAGGCAGGGGAAACCCGAGCAGTACTTC CASSFSRQGKPEQYF
NA NA TRBJ1-2 TRBV4-1 TGCGCCAGCAGCCGAGCCCCGCAGGGGAGGGACTATGGCTACACCTTC CASSRAPQGRDYGYTF
NA NA TRBJ2-6 TRBV28 TGTGCCAGCATGGACAGCTCTGGGGCCAACGTCCTGACTTTC CASMDSSGANVLTF
NA TRBD1 TRBJ1-1 TRBV30 TGTGCCTGGAGTGGAAGGGACAGGGGTCCCCGGGCTTTCTTT CAWSGRDRGPRAFF
NA NA TRBJ2-5 TRBV18 TGTGCCAGCTCACCATTGGAGCTAGGGGCCCAGTACTTC CASSPLELGAQYF
NA NA TRBJ2-7 TRBV10-3 TGTGCCATCAGGCAGGCCTACGAGCAGTACTTC CAIRQAYEQYF
NA TRBD2 TRBJ2-1 TRBV6-6 TGTGCCAGCAGCTCAACAACTAGCGGTGGACGCAATGAGCAGTTCTTC CASSSTTSGGRNEQFF
NA NA TRBJ2-6 TRBV24-1 TGTGCCACCAGTGATGCAGGGTTTTCTGGGGCCAACGTCCTGACTTTC CATSDAGFSGANVLTF
NA NA TRBJ1-1 TRBV27 TGTGCCAGCAGCCTGACAGAATTAGGTGCAGCTTTCTTT CASSLTELGAAFF
NA NA TRBJ1-6 TRBV6-5 TGTGCCAGCTTCGATTCACCCCTCCACTTT CASFDSPLHF
NA NA TRBJ2-4 TRBV27 TGTGCCAGCAGTTTCCAGGGTGGGATAGCCAAAAACATTCAGTACTTC CASSFQGGIAKNIQYF
once TRBD1 TRBJ1-1 TRBV13 TGTGCCAGCAGCACAGGGACAGGTTCGGCTTTCTTT CASSTGTGSAFF
NA NA TRBJ2-2 TRBV10-3 TGTGCCATCAGTAGCGGTGCGAACACCGGGGAGCTGTTTTTT CAISSGANTGELFF
NA TRBD1 TRBJ2-5 TRBV29-1 TGCAGCGCTCGGGACAGGGGTCGAGAGACCCAGTACTTC CSARDRGRETQYF
NA NA TRBJ1-6 TRBV30 TGTGCCTGGAGTGTACAGGCCTATAATTCACCCCTCCACTTT CAWSVQAYNSPLHF
NA NA TRBJ1-2 TRBV6-5 TGTGCCAGCAGTTACCACGGACCAAGGGGCGGCTACACCTTC CASSYHGPRGGYTF
NA TRBD2 TRBJ2-1 TRBV4-1 TGCGCCAGCAGCCAAGGGACTAGCGGGAATATTGATGAGCAGTTCTTC CASSQGTSGNIDEQFF
NA TRBD2 TRBJ2-1 TRBV27 TGTGCCAGTACTATAGCGGGGGGGCTTTGGAATGAGCAGTTCTTC CASTIAGGLWNEQFF
NA TRBD1 TRBJ2-3 TRBV5-1 TGCGCCAGCAGCGCGCACAGGGGAGCGACAGATACGCAGTATTTT CASSAHRGATDTQYF
NA NA TRBJ1-6 TRBV7-8 TGTGCCAGCAGCCCGAGGGAGGGTTTTAATTCACCCCTCCACTTT CASSPREGFNSPLHF
NA TRBD1 TRBJ1-2 TRBV18 TGTGCCAGCTCACCCCTCTCCCCCCCACAGGGGTTAGGCTACACCTTC CASSPLSPPQGLGYTF
NA TRBD2 TRBJ2-1 TRBV5-8 TGTGCCAGCAGCTTCGAAACGACTAGCGGGGGCAACAATGAGCAGTTCTTC CASSFETTSGGNNEQFF
NA NA TRBJ1-1 TRBV3-1/TRBV3-2 TGTGCCAGCAGCCAAGCGGGGGTGGGCACTGAAGCTTTCTTT CASSQAGVGTEAFF
NA NA TRBJ1-3 TRBV7-9 TGTGCCAGCAGCTTGGGGCAGAGAAACACCATATATTTT CASSLGQRNTIYF
NA NA TRBJ1-1 TRBV6-5 TGTGCCAGCAGGAGCCGGGTCCCCGAATCCGAAGCTTTCTTT CASRSRVPESEAFF
NA NA TRBJ2-1 TRBV21-1 TGTGCCAGCAGCAAATTCCGGTTACCCTTCAATGAGCAGTTCTTC CASSKFRLPFNEQFF
NA TRBD1 TRBJ1-2 TRBV3-1/TRBV3-2 TGTGCCAGCAGCGGGGACAGGGCGAGTGGCTACACCTTC CASSGDRASGYTF
NA NA TRBJ1-1 TRBV2 TGTGCCAGCAGTGACTTGTTCTCTCGGGGTGAAGCTTTCTTT CASSDLFSRGEAFF
NA TRBD1 TRBJ1-4 TRBV30 TGTGCCTGGAGTGTCGGGACAGGGAATGAAAAACTGTTTTTT CAWSVGTGNEKLFF
NA NA TRBJ2-7 TRBV28 TGTGCCAGCAGCAAACCCAAGATCGACAAGCGGGTCTACGAGCAGTACTTC CASSKPKIDKRVYEQYF
NA NA TRBJ1-1 TRBV7-9 TGTGCCAGCAGCTTATTGGAGATGGTGGGTGAAGCTTTCTTT CASSLLEMVGEAFF
NA NA TRBJ1-6 TRBV2 TGTGCCAGCAATGTCTTGGAGGAAAATTCACCCCTCCACTTT CASNVLEENSPLHF
few NA TRBJ1-1 TRBV6-1 TGTGCCAGCAGTGAAGCCATGGAGTCCACTGAAGCTTTCTTT CASSEAMESTEAFF
NA TRBD2 TRBJ2-1 TRBV30 TGTGCCTGGGCGTGGGGACTAGCGAACTACAATGAGCAGTTCTTC CAWAWGLANYNEQFF
NA TRBD1 TRBJ2-2 TRBV9 TGTGCCAGCAGCGCCGCCGGGACAGGGAACACCGGGGAGCTGTTTTTT CASSAAGTGNTGELFF
NA TRBD1 TRBJ2-5 TRBV4-1 TGCGCCAGCAGCCGACCGGGACAGGGCTCAGAGACCCAGTACTTC CASSRPGQGSETQYF
NA TRBD1 TRBJ1-2 TRBV3-1/TRBV3-2 TGTGCCAGCAGCGATTGGACAGGGGAGGGGAACACCTTC CASSDWTGEGNTF